This T cell receptor beta chain was obtained from a study of control samples from healthy donors and cancer patients (dated by TCRdb to between 2020 and 2021). The cysteine opens and the phenylalanine closes a CDR3 of 14 amino acids. Left in the record is the CDR3 DNA by itself, 42 bases read in frame from the first base. As for this clone: Its antigen remains unidentified. No base quality information exists; no much larger clone differs at one position.

Library prep was done by the immunoSEQ multiplex PCR assay. The source is immuneACCESS, and TCRdb retained only in-frame sequences with V and J called. Part of the clones is not carried over; for the studies checked, unresolved V genes explain less than half of this, and the remainder is unexplained. For this sample there are under 130,000 clones; roughly 80% appear just once. Around 14% of the sample goes to the ten largest clones. The receptor chain draws on TRBV12-2 and TRBJ1-1. TRBV12-2 represents a pseudogene. The TCR sequence derives from a woman in her 50s in good health. Sequenced material: blood. The CDR3 loop reads CARSSDQENTEAFF. The DNA sequence is given as TGTGCAAGAAGTTCGGACCAGGAGAACACTGAAGCTTTCTTT.